What follows are 5 T cell receptor beta chains derived from one specimen sequenced in a study of long-term antiretroviral therapy in people with HIV. immunoSEQ v3.0 was run at survey level. This table comes from immunoSEQ multiplex PCR, and its TCRdb copy is limited to in-frame clones, with some not included. The sample lists 11,000 to 15,000 clones; approximately 88% were seen once. The specimen was unsorted PBMCs, collected 6.2 years after starting antiretroviral therapy. The source is a middle-aged man with HIV.

V is TRBV30 and J is TRBJ2-7; TRBD1 matches 9 bases. Germline values: CDR1 GTSNPN, CDR2 SVGIG (reference sequence). This CDR3 is built from 15 residues. V lost 2 bases and J lost 4; bases outside the gene matches: 9. The CDR3 nucleotides are TGTGCCTGGAGTCCGGACAGGGGCGTCTTTTACGAGCAGTACTTC. Its translation is CAWSPDRGVFYEQYF.

J is TRBJ2-7 and V is TRBV13; 13 bases map to TRBD2. J lost 0 bases, V lost 2 bases, and 4 bases had no gene match. Germline loops: CDR1 PRHDT, CDR2 FYEKMQ (reference sequence). The CDR3 is 17 residues long. Written as DNA, the CDR3 is TGTGCCAGCAGCTTAAGACTAGCGGGAGGTTCCTCCTACGAGCAGTACTTC. Protein: CASSLRLAGGSSYEQYF.

The gene calls are TRBV25-1 and TRBJ2-1, with D possibly TRBD2 on 6 matching bases. Germline V lookup: CDR1 MGHDK, CDR2 SYGVNS. Trimming left V 6 bases short and J 9 bases short, with 12 bases between. The CDR3 has 12 amino acids. The CDR3 is CASRAGSSEQFF. For the CDR3, the DNA is TGTGCCAGCAGGGCGGGGTCGAGTGAGCAGTTCTTC.

The V call is TRBV19, the J call TRBJ2-6, with 7 bases that match TRBD1. This CDR3 region has 16 residues. Looked up from germline, CDR1 is LNHDA and CDR2 is SQIVND (reference sequence). The junction had 2 bases not matched to a gene; V was cut back by 3 bases and J by 0 bases. CDR3 amino acids: CASSIEGASGANVLTF. The CDR3 DNA sequence: TGTGCCAGTAGTATCGAGGGGGCCTCTGGGGCCAACGTCCTGACTTTC.

The CDR3 nucleotides are TGCGCCAGCAGCCAAGAGGGCGGGAGGACGGAGACCCAGTACTTC. Translated, it gives CASSQEGGRTETQYF. J is TRBJ2-5 and V is TRBV4-3, with 8 nucleotides matching TRBD2. V shed 0 bases, J shed 5 bases, and the junction held 5 bases outside the gene matches. The germline CDR1 and CDR2 sequences are LGHNA and YSLEER. This CDR3 contains 15 residues.